This TCR beta chain was sequenced in a study of control samples from healthy donors and cancer patients. There are 15 residues in the CDR3. The germline gives CDR1 MDHEN, CDR2 SYDVKM. V gave up 3 bases and J gave up 3 bases, with 12 bases separating them. TCRdb keeps only in-frame clones here, not all; method: immunoSEQ multiplex PCR. Altogether more than 100,000 clones are present, roughly 88% being singletons, with the ten largest covering 3.4%. The sequencing input was blood. This sequence was found in a man aged 35 to 55 in good health. This sequence joins TRBV28 and TRBJ1-5; D remains ambiguous. The CDR3 DNA reads TGTGCCAGCAGTTTGGCAGGTGCTTTCAATCAGCCCCAGCATTTT. Encoded protein: CASSLAGAFNQPQHF.